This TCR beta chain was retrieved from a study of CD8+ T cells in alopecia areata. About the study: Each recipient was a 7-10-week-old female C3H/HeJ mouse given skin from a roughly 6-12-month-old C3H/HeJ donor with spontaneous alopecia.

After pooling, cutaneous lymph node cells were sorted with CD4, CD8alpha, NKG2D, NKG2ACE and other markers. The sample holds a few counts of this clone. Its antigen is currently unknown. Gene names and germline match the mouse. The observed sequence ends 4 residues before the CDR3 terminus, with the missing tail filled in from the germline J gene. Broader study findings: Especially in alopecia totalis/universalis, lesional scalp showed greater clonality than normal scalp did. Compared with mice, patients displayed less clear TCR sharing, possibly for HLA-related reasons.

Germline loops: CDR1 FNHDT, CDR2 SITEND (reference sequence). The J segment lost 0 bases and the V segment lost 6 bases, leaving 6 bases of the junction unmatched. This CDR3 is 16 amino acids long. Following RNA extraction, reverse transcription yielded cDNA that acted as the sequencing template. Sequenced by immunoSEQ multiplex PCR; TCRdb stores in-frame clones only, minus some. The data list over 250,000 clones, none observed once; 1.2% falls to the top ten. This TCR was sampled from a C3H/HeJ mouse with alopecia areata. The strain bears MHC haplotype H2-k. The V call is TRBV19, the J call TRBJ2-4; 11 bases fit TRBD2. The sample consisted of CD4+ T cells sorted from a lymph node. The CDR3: CASKTGGALSQNTLYF. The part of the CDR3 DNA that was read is TGTGCCAGCAAAACTGGGGGGGCGCTGAGTCAAAAC.